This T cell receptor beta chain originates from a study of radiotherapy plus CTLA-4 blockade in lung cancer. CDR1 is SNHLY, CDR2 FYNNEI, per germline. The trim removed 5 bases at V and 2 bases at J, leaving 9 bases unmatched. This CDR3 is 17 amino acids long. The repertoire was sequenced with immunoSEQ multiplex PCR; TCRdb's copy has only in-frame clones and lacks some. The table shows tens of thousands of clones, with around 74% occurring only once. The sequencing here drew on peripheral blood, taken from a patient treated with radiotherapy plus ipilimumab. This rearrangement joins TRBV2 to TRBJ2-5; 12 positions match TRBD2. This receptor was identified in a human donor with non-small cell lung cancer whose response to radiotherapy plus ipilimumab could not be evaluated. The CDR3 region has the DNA TGTGCCAGCAGTCCCCGCTGGCTAGCGGGAGGGCAAGAGACCCAGTACTTC. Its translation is CASSPRWLAGGQETQYF.